This T cell receptor (beta chain) emerged from a study of cytomegalovirus exposure and HLA in healthy donors. Study conclusions and caveats: The study designated some 180 TCR beta chains cytomegalovirus-associated.

Repertoires were generated with immunoSEQ multiplex PCR, while TCRdb's copy carries only in-frame clones and drops some. The profile shows approximately 210,000 clones, roughly 86% of them singletons. The V end lost 2 bases, the J end lost 7 bases, and 14 bases lay between the germline ends. Germline CDR1 is GTSNPN and CDR2 is SVGIG (reference sequence). The CDR3 runs to 14 residues. This clone appeared a single time. Its target is unknown. Sample: PBMCs. The receptor comes from a woman younger than 30 in good health and CMV-seronegative. V gene TRBV30 combines with J gene TRBJ2-2; maybe TRBD2 (5 bases). CDR3 coding DNA: TGTGCCTGGAGTAACGGGGAGTATTTCGGGGAGCTGTTTTTT. The encoded protein is CAWSNGEYFGELFF.